This T cell receptor beta chain emerged from a study of blood T cells in healthy people across ages. Losses at the gene ends were 3 bases for V and 3 bases for J; bases not matched to a gene: 4. The CDR3 sequence is 15 residues long. In germline, CDR1 is ENHRY, CDR2 SYGVKD. A J-beta primer mix and a sample-barcoded 5' primer were used in a second PCR of roughly 6 to 11 cycles. CDR3-containing paired-end reads numbering at least 2.5 million came from each sample. MiXCR, run by TCRdb on the 5' RACE reads, gives a single entry per CDR3 protein. The table has 1.5 million to 2 million distinct CDR3 sequences, 49% seen once. The study's findings and limits: Long-lived and aged donors differed, with more naive CD4+ cells and higher diversity in the long-lived.

In each sample, at least 6 million PBMCs were isolated. This clonotype was detected only a few times. Its antigen remains unknown. Sequenced: blood. The chain has TRBV10-3 and TRBJ1-4, with TRBD1 identical over 7 bases. The receptor was isolated from a woman between 35 and 50 years old in good health. The CDR3 region is CAISDHGTANEKLFF. CDR3 sequence (DNA): TGTGCCATCAGTGACCACGGGACAGCTAATGAAAAACTGTTTTTT.